This is a list of T cell receptor beta chains from one sample in a study of CD8 T cells in Susac syndrome. TCRdb ran MiXCR on the immunoSEQ multiplex PCR reads and lists one entry per CDR3 protein. The sample holds around 45,000 distinct CDR3 sequences; approximately 94% are singletons and the top ten take more than 0.45%. The material sequenced was CD8+ T cells from PBMCs. Every receptor here comes from a human donor in good health. CDR3s include the opening cysteine and the closing phenylalanine or tryptophan. D genes are given only for firm matches. Only some rows state a clone size, as once, few, many or a class for expanded clones.

V	size	D	J	CDR3	DNA
TRBV29-1	NA	NA	TRBJ2-6	CSVEDPGGGRSSSGANVLTF	TGCAGCGTTGAAGATCCCGGGGGAGGTAGAAGTAGCTCTGGGGCCAACGTCCTGACTTTC
TRBV5-6	NA	NA	TRBJ2-7	CASSRQDGEQYF	TGTGCCAGCAGCCGGCAGGATGGCGAGCAGTACTTC
TRBV27	once	TRBD1	TRBJ2-7	CASSLFGVATGSYEQYF	TGTGCCAGCAGTTTATTCGGCGTCGCGACAGGGTCCTACGAGCAGTACTTC
TRBV20-1	NA	NA	TRBJ2-1	CSASELGSSYNEQFF	TGCAGTGCTAGTGAACTAGGTAGTTCCTACAATGAGCAGTTCTTC
TRBV29-1	NA	TRBD2	TRBJ2-1	CSVGAGGYEQFF	TGCAGCGTTGGAGCGGGAGGGTATGAGCAGTTCTTC
TRBV12-3/TRBV12-4	NA	NA	TRBJ2-7	CASSPDLREQYF	TGTGCCAGCAGTCCGGACCTAAGGGAGCAGTACTTC
TRBV5-6	NA	NA	TRBJ1-5	CASSFGSGSNQPQHF	TGTGCCAGCAGCTTTGGGAGCGGATCAAATCAGCCCCAGCATTTT
TRBV4-1	NA	NA	TRBJ1-1	CASSQEGRRYMNTEAFF	TGCGCCAGCAGCCAAGAGGGGCGGAGGTACATGAACACTGAAGCTTTCTTT
TRBV12-3/TRBV12-4	NA	TRBD2	TRBJ2-2	CASSSGSAGELFF	TGTGCCAGCAGTAGCGGGAGCGCCGGGGAGCTGTTTTTT
TRBV9	NA	NA	TRBJ2-1	CASSVGGASYNEQFF	TGTGCCAGCAGCGTAGGAGGGGCCTCCTACAATGAGCAGTTCTTC
TRBV15	once	NA	TRBJ2-2	CATSPREGASTGELFF	TGTGCCACCAGCCCAAGGGAGGGGGCAAGCACCGGGGAGCTGTTTTTT